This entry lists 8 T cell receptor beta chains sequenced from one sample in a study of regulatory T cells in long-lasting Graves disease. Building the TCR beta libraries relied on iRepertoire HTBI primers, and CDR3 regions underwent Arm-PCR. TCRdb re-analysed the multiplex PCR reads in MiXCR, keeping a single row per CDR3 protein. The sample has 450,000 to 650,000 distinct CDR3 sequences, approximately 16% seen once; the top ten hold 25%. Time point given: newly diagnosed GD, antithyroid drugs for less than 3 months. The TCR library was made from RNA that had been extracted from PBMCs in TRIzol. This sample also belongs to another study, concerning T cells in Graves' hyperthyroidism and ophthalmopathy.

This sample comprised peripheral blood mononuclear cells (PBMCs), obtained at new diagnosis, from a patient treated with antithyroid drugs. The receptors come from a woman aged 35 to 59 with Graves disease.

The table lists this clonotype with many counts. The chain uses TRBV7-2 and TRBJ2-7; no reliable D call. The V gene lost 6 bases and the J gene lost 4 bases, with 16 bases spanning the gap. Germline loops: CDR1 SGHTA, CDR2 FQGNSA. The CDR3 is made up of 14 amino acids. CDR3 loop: CASSYNRGAYEQYF. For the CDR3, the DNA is TGTGCCAGCAGTTACAACCGCGGTGCTTACGAGCAGTACTTC. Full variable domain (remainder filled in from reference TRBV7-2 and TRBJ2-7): GAGVSQSPSNKVTEKGKDVELRCDPISGHTALYWYRQSLGQGLEFLIYFQGNSAPDKSGLPSDRFSAERTGGSVSTLTIQRTQQEDSAVYLCASSYNRGAYEQYFGPGTRLTVT.

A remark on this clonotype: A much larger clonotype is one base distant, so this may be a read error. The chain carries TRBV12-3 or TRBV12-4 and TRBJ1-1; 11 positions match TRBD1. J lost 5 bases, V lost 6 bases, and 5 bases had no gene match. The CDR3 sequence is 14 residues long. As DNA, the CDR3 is TGTGCCAGCAGGGGACAGGGGGAGCGTACTGAAGCTTTCTTT. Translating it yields CASRGQGERTEAFF.

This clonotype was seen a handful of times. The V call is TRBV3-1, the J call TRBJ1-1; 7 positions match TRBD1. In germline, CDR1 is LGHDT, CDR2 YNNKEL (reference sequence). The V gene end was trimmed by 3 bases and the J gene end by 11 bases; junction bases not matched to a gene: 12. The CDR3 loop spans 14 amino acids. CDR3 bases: TGTGCCAGCAGCCAGTCGGGCGCAGGGGGGTCCGCTTTCTTT. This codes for CASSQSGAGGSAFF.

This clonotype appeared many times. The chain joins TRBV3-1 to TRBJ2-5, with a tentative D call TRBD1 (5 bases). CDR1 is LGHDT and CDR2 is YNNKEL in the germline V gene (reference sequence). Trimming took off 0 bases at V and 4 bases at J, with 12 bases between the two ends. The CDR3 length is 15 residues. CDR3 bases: TGTGCCAGCAGCCAAGATCCAGGAAGGGGAGAGACCCAGTACTTC. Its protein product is CASSQDPGRGETQYF.

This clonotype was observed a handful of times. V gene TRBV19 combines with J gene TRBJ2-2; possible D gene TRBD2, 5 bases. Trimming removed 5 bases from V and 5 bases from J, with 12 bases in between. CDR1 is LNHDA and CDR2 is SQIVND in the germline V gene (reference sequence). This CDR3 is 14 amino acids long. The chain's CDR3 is CASSWGRGTGELFF. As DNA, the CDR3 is TGTGCCAGTAGTTGGGGAAGAGGGACCGGGGAGCTGTTTTTT.

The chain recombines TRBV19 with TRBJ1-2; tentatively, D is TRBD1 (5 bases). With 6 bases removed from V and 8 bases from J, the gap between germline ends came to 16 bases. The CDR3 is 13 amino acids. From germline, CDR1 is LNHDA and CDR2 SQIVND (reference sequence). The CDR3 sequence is CASSSPGRHGYTF. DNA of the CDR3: TGTGCCAGTAGCTCCCCAGGGCGGCACGGCTACACCTTC. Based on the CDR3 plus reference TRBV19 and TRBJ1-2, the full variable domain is DGGITQSPKYLFRKEGQNVTLSCEQNLNHDAMYWYRQDPGQGLRLIYYSQIVNDFQKGDIAEGYSVSREKKESFPLTVTSAQKNPTAFYLCASSSPGRHGYTFGSGTRLTVV.

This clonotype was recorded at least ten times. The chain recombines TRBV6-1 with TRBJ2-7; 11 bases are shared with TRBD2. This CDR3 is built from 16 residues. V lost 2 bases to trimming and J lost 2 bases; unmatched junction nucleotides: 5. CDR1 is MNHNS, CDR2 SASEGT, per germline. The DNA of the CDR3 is TGTGCCAGCAGTGAATGGCTAGCGGGGGGTGCCTACGAGCAGTACTTC. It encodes CASSEWLAGGAYEQYF.

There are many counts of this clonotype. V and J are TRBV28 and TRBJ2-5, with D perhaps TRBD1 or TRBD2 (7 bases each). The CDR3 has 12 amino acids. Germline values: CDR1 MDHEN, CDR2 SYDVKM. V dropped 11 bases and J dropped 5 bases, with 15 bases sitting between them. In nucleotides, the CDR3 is TGTGCCGCTGGGAGGGGGCGGGAGACCCAGTACTTC. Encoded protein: CAAGRGRETQYF. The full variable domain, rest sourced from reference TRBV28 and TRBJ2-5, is DVKVTQSSRYLVKRTGEKVFLECVQDMDHENMFWYRQDPGLGLRLIYFSYDVKMKEKGDIPEGYSVSREKKERFSLILESASTNQTSMYLCAAGRGRETQYFGPGTRLLVL.